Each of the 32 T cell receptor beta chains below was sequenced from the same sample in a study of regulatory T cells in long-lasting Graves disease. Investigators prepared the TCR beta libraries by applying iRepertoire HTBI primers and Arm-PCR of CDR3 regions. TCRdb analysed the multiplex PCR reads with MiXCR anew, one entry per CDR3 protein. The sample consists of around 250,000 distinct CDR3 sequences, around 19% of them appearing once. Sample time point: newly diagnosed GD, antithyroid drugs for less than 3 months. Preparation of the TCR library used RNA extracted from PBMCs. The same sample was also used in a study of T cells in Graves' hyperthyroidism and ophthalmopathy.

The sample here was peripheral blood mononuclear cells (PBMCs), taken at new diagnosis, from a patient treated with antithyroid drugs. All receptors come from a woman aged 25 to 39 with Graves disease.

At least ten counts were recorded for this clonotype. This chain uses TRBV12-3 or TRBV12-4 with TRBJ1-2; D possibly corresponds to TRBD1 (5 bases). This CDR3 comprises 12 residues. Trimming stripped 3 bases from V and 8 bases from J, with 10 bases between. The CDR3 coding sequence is TGTGCCAGCAGTTTGGGCCGGGGGGGCTACACCTTC. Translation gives CASSLGRGGYTF.

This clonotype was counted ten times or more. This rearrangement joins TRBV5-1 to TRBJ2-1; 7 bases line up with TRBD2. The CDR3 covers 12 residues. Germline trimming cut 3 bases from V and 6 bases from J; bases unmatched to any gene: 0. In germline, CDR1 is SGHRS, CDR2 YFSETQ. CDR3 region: CASSWGGNEQFF. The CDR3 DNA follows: TGCGCCAGCAGCTGGGGGGGCAATGAGCAGTTCTTC.

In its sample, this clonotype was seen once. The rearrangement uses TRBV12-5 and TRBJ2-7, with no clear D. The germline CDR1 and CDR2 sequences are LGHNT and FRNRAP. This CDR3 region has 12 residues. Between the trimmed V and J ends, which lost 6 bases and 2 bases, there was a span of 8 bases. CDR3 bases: TGTGCTAGTGGGTCACCCCCCTACGAGCAGTACTTC. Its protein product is CASGSPPYEQYF.

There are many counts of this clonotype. For the CDR3, the DNA is TGTGCCAGCAGTGAGGGGACAGGACTCTCCTACGAGCAGTACTTC. Its protein is CASSEGTGLSYEQYF. This chain uses TRBV6-1 with TRBJ2-7, with 8 bases that match TRBD1. The CDR3 totals 15 residues. CDR1 MNHNS and CDR2 SASEGT come from the germline V gene. V shed 3 bases, J shed 0 bases, and the junction held 4 bases outside the gene matches.

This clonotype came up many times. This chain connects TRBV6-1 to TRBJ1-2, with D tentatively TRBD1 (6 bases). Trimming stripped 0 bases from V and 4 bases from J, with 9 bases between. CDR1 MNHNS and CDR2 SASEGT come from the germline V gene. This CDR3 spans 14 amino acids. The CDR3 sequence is CASSEAGAIYGYTF. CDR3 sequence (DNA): TGTGCCAGCAGTGAAGCGGGGGCGATCTATGGCTACACCTTC.

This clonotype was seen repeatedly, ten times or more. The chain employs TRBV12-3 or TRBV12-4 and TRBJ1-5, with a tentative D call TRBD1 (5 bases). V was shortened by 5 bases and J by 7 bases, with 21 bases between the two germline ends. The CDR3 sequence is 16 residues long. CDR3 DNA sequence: TGTGCCAGCAGTGGGGATGGGGCCACGGTCGGGCAGCCCCAGCATTTT. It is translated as CASSGDGATVGQPQHF.

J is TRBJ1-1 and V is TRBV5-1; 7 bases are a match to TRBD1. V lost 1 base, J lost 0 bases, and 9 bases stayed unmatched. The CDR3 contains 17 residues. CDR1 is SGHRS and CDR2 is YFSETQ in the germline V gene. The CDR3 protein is CASSLTLGGVLNTEAFF. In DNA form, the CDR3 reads TGCGCCAGCAGCTTGACTCTAGGGGGCGTGTTGAACACTGAAGCTTTCTTT.

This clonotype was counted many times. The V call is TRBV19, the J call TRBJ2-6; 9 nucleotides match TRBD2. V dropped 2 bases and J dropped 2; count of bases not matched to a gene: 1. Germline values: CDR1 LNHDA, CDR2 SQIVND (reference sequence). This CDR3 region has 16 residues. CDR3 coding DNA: TGTGCCAGTAGTATATTAGCGGGAGCTGGGGCCAACGTCCTGACTTTC. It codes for CASSILAGAGANVLTF. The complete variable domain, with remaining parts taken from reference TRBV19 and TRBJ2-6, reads DGGITQSPKYLFRKEGQNVTLSCEQNLNHDAMYWYRQDPGQGLRLIYYSQIVNDFQKGDIAEGYSVSREKKESFPLTVTSAQKNPTAFYLCASSILAGAGANVLTFGAGSRLTVL.

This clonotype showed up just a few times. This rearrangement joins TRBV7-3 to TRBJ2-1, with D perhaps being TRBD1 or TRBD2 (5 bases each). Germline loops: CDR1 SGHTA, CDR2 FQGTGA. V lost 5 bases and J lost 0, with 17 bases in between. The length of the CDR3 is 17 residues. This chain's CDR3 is CASSPRDGQGSYNEQFF. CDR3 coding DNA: TGTGCCAGCAGCCCCCGGGATGGTCAGGGCTCCTACAATGAGCAGTTCTTC.

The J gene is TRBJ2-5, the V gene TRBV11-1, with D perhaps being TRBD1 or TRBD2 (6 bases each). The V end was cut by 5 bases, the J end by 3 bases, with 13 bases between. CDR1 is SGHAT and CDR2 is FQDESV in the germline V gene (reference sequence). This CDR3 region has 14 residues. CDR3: CASSPGAGEETQYF. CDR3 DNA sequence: TGTGCCAGCAGCCCGGGGGCAGGGGAAGAGACCCAGTACTTC.

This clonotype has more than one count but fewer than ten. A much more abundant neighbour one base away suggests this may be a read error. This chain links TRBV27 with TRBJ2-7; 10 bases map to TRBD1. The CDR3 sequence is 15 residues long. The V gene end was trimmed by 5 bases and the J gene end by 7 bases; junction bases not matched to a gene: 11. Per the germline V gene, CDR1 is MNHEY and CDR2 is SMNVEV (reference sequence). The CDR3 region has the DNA TGTGCCAGCAGTACGCTCGGGACAGGGGACAATGAGCAGTACTTC. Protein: CASSTLGTGDNEQYF.

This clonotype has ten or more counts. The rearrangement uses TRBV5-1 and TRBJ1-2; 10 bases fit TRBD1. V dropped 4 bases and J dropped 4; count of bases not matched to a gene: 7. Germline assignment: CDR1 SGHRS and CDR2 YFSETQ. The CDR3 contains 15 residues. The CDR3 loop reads CASSTQTGGLYGYTF. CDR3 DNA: TGCGCCAGCAGCACCCAGACAGGGGGCCTCTATGGCTACACCTTC.

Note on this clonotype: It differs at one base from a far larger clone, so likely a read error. CDR3 nucleotide sequence: TGTGCCAGCAGTTCAAGCCAGGGGACGCGCAATCAGCTCCAGCATTTT. Translating it yields CASSSSQGTRNQLQHF. The V and J genes are TRBV6-2 or TRBV6-3 and TRBJ1-5; perhaps TRBD1 as D (6 bases). Germline values: CDR1 MNHEY, CDR2 SVGEGT. The CDR3 spans 16 residues.

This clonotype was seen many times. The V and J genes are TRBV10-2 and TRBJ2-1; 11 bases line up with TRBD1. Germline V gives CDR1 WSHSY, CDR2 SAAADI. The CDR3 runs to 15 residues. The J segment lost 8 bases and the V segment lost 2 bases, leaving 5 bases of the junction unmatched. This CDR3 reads CASSEGTGGFDEQFF. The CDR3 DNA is TGCGCCAGCAGTGAGGGGACAGGGGGTTTTGATGAGCAGTTCTTC.

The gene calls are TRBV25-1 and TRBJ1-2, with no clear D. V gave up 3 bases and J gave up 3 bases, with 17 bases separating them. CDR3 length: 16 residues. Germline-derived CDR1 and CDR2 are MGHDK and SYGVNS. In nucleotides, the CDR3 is TGTGCCAGCAGTGATCTGACTGTCGGGAGAGACTATGGCTACACCTTC. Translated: CASSDLTVGRDYGYTF.

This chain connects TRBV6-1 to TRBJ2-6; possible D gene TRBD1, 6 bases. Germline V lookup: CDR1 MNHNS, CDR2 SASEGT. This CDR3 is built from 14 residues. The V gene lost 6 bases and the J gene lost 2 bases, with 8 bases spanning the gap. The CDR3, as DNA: TGTGCCAGCAGAGACAGGACTGGGGCCAACGTCCTGACTTTC. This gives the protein CASRDRTGANVLTF.

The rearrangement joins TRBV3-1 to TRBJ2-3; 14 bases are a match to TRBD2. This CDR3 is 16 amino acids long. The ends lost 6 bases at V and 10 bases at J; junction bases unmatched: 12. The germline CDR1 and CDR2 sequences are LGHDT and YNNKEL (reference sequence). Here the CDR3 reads CASSLTSGGAPGSQYF. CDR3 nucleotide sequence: TGTGCCAGCAGTCTGACTAGCGGGGGGGCCCCTGGCTCGCAGTATTTT.

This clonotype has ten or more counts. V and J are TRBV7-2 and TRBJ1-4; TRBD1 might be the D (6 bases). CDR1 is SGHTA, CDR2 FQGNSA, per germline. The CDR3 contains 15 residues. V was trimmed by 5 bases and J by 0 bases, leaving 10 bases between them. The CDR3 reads CASSPPGATNEKLFF. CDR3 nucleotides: TGTGCCAGCAGCCCGCCAGGGGCAACTAATGAAAAACTGTTTTTT.

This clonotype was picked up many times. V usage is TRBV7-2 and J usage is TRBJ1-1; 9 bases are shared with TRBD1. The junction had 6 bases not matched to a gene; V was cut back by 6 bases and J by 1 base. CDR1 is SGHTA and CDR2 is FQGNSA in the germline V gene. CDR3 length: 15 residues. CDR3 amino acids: CASRFDRGRNTEAFF. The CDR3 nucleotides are TGTGCCAGCAGGTTCGACAGGGGGAGGAACACTGAAGCTTTCTTT.

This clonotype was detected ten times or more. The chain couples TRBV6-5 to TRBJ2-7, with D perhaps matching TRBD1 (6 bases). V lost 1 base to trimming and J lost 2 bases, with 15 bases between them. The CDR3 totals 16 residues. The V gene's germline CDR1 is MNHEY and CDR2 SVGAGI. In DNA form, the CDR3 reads TGTGCCAGCAGTTACTTTCCGGGACACCAAGCCTACGAGCAGTACTTC. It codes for CASSYFPGHQAYEQYF.

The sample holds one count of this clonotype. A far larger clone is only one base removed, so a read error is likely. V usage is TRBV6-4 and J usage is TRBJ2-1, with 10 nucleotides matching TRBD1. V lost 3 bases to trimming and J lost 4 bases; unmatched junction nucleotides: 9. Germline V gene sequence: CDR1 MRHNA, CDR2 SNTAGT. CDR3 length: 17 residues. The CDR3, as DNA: TGTGCCAGCAGTGAGTCTGGCGGACAGGGGGTTTACAATGAGCAGTTCTTC. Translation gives CASSESGGQGVYNEQFF.

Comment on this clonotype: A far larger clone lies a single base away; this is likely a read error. CDR3: CASNSPFGGRGGQLYGHTF. CDR3 nucleotide sequence: TGTGCCAGCAACTCACCCTTCGGCGGACGAGGGGGACAGCTCTATGGCCACACCTTC. The chain joins TRBV11-2 to TRBJ1-2, with TRBD1 identical over 7 bases. CDR1 is SGHAT and CDR2 is FQNNGV in the germline V gene. CDR3 length: 19 amino acids.

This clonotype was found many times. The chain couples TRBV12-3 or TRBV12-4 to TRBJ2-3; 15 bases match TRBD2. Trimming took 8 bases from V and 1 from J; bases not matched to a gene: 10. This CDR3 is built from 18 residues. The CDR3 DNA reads TGTGCCAGCCTAATAGGGACTAGCGGGGGGCCCGGCACAGATACGCAGTATTTT. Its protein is CASLIGTSGGPGTDTQYF.

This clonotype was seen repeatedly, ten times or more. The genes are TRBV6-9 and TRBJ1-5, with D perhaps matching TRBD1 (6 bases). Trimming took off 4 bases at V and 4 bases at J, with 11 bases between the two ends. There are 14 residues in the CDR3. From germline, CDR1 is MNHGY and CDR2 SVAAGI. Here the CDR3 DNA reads TGTGCCAGCAGTTCACCAGGGGAGAATCAGCCCCAGCATTTT. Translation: CASSSPGENQPQHF.

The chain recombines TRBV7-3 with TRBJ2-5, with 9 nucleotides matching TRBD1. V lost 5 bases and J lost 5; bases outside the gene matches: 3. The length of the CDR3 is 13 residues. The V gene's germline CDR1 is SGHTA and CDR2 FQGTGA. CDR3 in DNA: TGTGCCAGCAGCCGGGACAGGGACGAGACCCAGTACTTC. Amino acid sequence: CASSRDRDETQYF. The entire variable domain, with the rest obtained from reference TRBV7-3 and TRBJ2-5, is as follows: GAGVSQTPSNKVTEKGKYVELRCDPISGHTALYWYRQSLGQGPEFLIYFQGTGAADDSGLPNDRFFAVRPEGSVSTLKIQRTERGDSAVYLCASSRDRDETQYFGPGTRLLVL.

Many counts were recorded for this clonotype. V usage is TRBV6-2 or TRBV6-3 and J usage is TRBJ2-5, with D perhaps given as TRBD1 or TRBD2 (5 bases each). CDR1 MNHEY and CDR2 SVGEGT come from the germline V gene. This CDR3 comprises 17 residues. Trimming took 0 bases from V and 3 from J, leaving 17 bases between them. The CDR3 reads CASSYSPGLQREETQYF. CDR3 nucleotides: TGTGCCAGCAGTTACTCGCCAGGGCTACAGAGGGAAGAGACCCAGTACTTC.

The CDR3 sequence: CASSSRGGPTGELFF. CDR3 bases: TGTGCCAGCAGCAGCCGCGGGGGACCCACCGGGGAGCTGTTTTTT. The chain is built from TRBV6-2 or TRBV6-3 and TRBJ2-2; 7 bases line up with TRBD2. CDR1 is MNHEY and CDR2 is SVGEGT in the germline V gene. After removal of 6 bases from V and 4 bases from J, the junction contained 8 bases not matched to a gene. CDR3 size: 15 residues.

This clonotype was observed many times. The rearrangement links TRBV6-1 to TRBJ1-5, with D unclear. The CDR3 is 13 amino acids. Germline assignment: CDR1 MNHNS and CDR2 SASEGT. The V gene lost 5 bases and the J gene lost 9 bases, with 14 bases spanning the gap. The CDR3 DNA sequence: TGTGCCAGCAGTATAAAGGTTACCGGGCCCCAGCATTTT. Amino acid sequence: CASSIKVTGPQHF.

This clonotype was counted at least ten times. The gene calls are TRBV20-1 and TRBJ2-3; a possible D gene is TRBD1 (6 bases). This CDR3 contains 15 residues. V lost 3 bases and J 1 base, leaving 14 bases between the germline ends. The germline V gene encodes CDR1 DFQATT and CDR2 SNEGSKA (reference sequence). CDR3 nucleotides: TGCAGTGCTAGTGAGGTGTGGACAGGCACAGATACGCAGTATTTT. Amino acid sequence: CSASEVWTGTDTQYF.

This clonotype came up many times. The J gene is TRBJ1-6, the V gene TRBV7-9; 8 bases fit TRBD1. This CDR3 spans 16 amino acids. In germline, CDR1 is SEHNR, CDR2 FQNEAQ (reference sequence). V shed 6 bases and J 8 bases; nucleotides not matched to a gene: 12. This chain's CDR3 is CASRRRSGTGDSPLHF. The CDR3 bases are TGTGCCAGCAGACGTAGATCCGGGACAGGAGATTCACCCCTCCACTTT.

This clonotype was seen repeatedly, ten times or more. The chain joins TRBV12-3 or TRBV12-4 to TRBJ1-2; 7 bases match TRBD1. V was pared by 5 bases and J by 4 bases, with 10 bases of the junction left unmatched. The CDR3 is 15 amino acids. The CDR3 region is CASSPRDSRTYGYTF. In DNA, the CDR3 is TGTGCCAGCAGTCCCCGGGACAGCAGGACCTATGGCTACACCTTC.

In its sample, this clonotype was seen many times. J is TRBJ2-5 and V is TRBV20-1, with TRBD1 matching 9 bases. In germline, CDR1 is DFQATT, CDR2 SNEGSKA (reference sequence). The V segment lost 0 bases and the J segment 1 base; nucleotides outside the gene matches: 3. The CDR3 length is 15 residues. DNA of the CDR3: TGCAGTGCTAGAGATCAGGGACAGGGCCAAGAGACCCAGTACTTC. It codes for CSARDQGQGQETQYF.